This T cell receptor (beta chain) was identified during a study of blood T cells in healthy people across ages. It was with a sample-barcoded 5' primer and a J-beta primer mix that a second PCR of about 6 to 12 cycles was run. From the 5' RACE reads, TCRdb called clonotypes with MiXCR, one entry per CDR3 protein. The sample has 650,000 to 700,000 distinct CDR3 sequences, about 30% seen once; the top ten hold approximately 15%. Trimming took 8 bases from V and 0 from J; bases not matched to a gene: 4. Germline V gene lookup returns CDR1 DFQATT and CDR2 SNEGSKA (reference sequence). This CDR3 has 13 residues. Ranging in age from roughly 6 to 90, the donors were healthy Caucasian individuals from Russia. This clonotype was counted at least ten times.

Sample: blood. This chain uses TRBV20-1 with TRBJ2-3, with 8 bases aligning to TRBD2. The TCR was taken from a woman at least 80 years old in good health. CDR3 residues: CSNAGGSTDTQYF. CDR3 sequence (DNA): TGCAGTAACGCGGGAGGTAGCACAGATACGCAGTATTTT.